The 30 T cell receptor beta chains below come from one sample, sequenced in a study of neurological immune-mediated disorders. MiXCR was run by TCRdb on the 5' RACE reads, yielding one entry per CDR3 protein. The sample yields under 90,000 distinct CDR3 sequences, around 3.6% seen once. The sequenced sample was PBMCs. The receptors shown here come from a woman aged 50 to 60 with multiple sclerosis.

The table lists this clonotype with many counts. This sequence joins TRBV3-1 and TRBJ2-3, with D possibly called TRBD1 or TRBD2 (6 bases each). The germline V gene encodes CDR1 LGHDT and CDR2 YNNKEL (reference sequence). The ends were cut back, 4 bases at V and 6 bases at J, with 17 bases in the middle. The CDR3 consists of 15 residues. For the CDR3, the DNA is TGTGCCAGCAGCCCCGAACCGGGGGCGCATGATACGCAGTATTTT. Translated: CASSPEPGAHDTQYF.

This clonotype came up many times. This rearrangement joins TRBV12-3 or TRBV12-4 to TRBJ1-1; D remains unclear. This CDR3 has 13 residues. V shed 3 bases and J shed 5 bases, with 10 bases lying between them. Here the CDR3 DNA reads TGTGCCAGCAGTTTGTACGGGAGGACTGAAGCTTTCTTT. Encoded protein: CASSLYGRTEAFF.

This clonotype was picked up many times. The J gene is TRBJ1-1, the V gene TRBV18; no reliable D call. Germline CDR1 reads KGHSH; CDR2 reads LQKENI. Trimming removed 3 bases at V and 1 base at J, with 0 bases between. The CDR3 is 11 residues long. The CDR3 nucleotides read TGTGCCAGCTCACCGAACACTGAAGCTTTCTTT. Its translation is CASSPNTEAFF.

This clonotype has at least ten counts. The rearrangement uses TRBV20-1 and TRBJ2-7, with 10 bases fitting TRBD2. From germline, CDR1 is DFQATT and CDR2 SNEGSKA (reference sequence). Trimming removed 5 bases from V and 3 bases from J; junction bases left unmatched: 4. This CDR3 comprises 13 residues. The CDR3 sequence: CSAGSGGNYEQYF. DNA for the CDR3: TGCAGTGCTGGTAGCGGGGGGAACTACGAGCAGTACTTC.

The table lists this clonotype with many counts. The rearrangement joins TRBV7-6 to TRBJ2-7; the D gene is possibly TRBD1 (5 bases). CDR1 is SGHVS and CDR2 is FNYEAQ in the germline V gene. The CDR3 is 15 amino acids. V lost 5 bases and J lost 1, with 15 bases in between. CDR3 DNA sequence: TGTGCCAGCAGCGAAAGAGGTGACAGATCCTACGAGCAGTACTTC. It codes for CASSERGDRSYEQYF.

This clonotype appeared many times. The V gene is TRBV10-1, the J gene TRBJ2-3; weak D call: TRBD2 (5 bases). V was cut by 0 bases and J by 12 bases, with 10 bases left in between. Germline V gives CDR1 WNHNN, CDR2 SYGVQD (reference sequence). The CDR3 sequence is 12 residues long. Here the CDR3 reads CASSESRVTQYF. Written as DNA, the CDR3 is TGCGCCAGCAGTGAGTCGAGGGTTACCCAGTATTTT.

This clonotype was counted many times. The chain links TRBV27 to TRBJ1-4; no clear D gene. CDR3 length equals 16 residues. Germline-derived CDR1 and CDR2 are MNHEY and SMNVEV (reference sequence). V was trimmed by 6 bases and J by 8 bases, leaving 22 bases between them. CDR3 nucleotide sequence: TGTGCCAGCAGCCCTGTGGAGGGCCCTACGGGGGAAAAACTGTTTTTT. Translation gives CASSPVEGPTGEKLFF.

This clonotype was seen at least ten times. The chain has TRBV10-3 and TRBJ1-2, with 7 bases fitting TRBD1. V lost 4 bases to trimming and J lost 0 bases; unmatched junction nucleotides: 17. The germline CDR1 and CDR2 sequences are ENHRY and SYGVKD. The CDR3 is made up of 19 amino acids. The CDR3 loop is CAISGSGMPGQTSNYGYTF. In DNA form, the CDR3 reads TGTGCCATCAGTGGATCGGGAATGCCGGGACAGACTTCTAACTATGGCTACACCTTC.

In this sample, this clonotype turned up many times. The chain combines TRBV27 with TRBJ2-2, with D unclear. Trimming removed 3 bases from V and 0 bases from J, with 5 bases in between. Per germline, CDR1 MNHEY and CDR2 SMNVEV (reference sequence). This CDR3 is built from 14 residues. The CDR3 here is CASSFGANTGELFF. As DNA, the CDR3 is TGTGCCAGCAGTTTTGGCGCGAACACCGGGGAGCTGTTTTTT.

This clonotype came up many times. The rearrangement joins TRBV5-1 to TRBJ2-3; D remains unclear. The germline gives CDR1 SGHRS, CDR2 YFSETQ. V lost 2 bases, J lost 3 bases, and 7 bases lay in between. The CDR3 totals 13 residues. CDR3 in DNA: TGCGCCAGCAGCTTTAGGAGAACAGATACGCAGTATTTT. Translation gives CASSFRRTDTQYF. Looking up the rest from reference TRBV5-1 and TRBJ2-3 gives the full variable domain: KAGVTQTPRYLIKTRGQQVTLSCSPISGHRSVSWYQQTPGQGLQFLFEYFSETQRNKGNFPGRFSGRQFSNSRSEMNVSTLELGDSALYLCASSFRRTDTQYFGPGTRLTVL.

This clonotype was seen repeatedly, ten times or more. CDR3 nucleotides: TGCAGTGCTAGATCGGGGAACACAGATACGCAGTATTTT. Translated, it gives CSARSGNTDTQYF. The chain uses TRBV20-1 and TRBJ2-3; maybe TRBD2 (5 bases). The CDR3 is 13 amino acids. V dropped 2 bases and J dropped 2 bases, with 8 bases sitting between them. CDR1 and CDR2 (germline): DFQATT, SNEGSKA (reference sequence).

This clonotype has ten or more counts. The chain combines TRBV5-1 with TRBJ2-2, with D unresolved. This CDR3 is built from 14 residues. With 0 bases removed from V and 1 base from J, the gap between germline ends came to 4 bases. Germline CDR1 SGHRS, CDR2 YFSETQ. The CDR3 region is CASSLVGNTGELFF. The CDR3 coding sequence is TGCGCCAGCAGCTTGGTCGGGAACACCGGGGAGCTGTTTTTT.

The sample holds many counts of this clonotype. The chain links TRBV6-2 or TRBV6-3 to TRBJ1-6; D remains unclear. With 5 bases removed from V and 7 bases from J, the gap between germline ends came to 12 bases. The CDR3 length is 14 residues. The V gene's germline CDR1 is MNHEY and CDR2 SVGEGT. The chain's CDR3 is CASSTLGLNSPLHF. CDR3 DNA sequence: TGTGCCAGCAGTACCTTGGGGTTAAATTCACCCCTCCACTTT.

This clonotype was recorded at least ten times. CDR3 in DNA: TGTGCCGTCACAGGTGGAGATGGCTACACCTTC. Translating it yields CAVTGGDGYTF. This chain connects TRBV7-6 to TRBJ1-2; TRBD1 is a possible D gene (5 bases). This CDR3 has 11 amino acids. Trimming removed 11 bases from V and 6 bases from J, with 13 bases in between. CDR1 and CDR2 (germline): SGHVS, FNYEAQ.

This clonotype was picked up many times. This chain connects TRBV6-2 or TRBV6-3 to TRBJ2-7; 9 bases fit TRBD1. The ends lost 5 bases at V and 2 bases at J; junction bases unmatched: 4. This CDR3 region has 14 residues. Germline values: CDR1 MNHEY, CDR2 SVGEGT. CDR3 DNA: TGTGCCAGCAGTACCCGACAGGGGGCCTACGAGCAGTACTTC. It specifies CASSTRQGAYEQYF.

This clonotype was counted between two and nine times. J is TRBJ1-1 and V is TRBV5-1; no definite D call. The V gene's germline CDR1 is SGHRS and CDR2 YFSETQ. CDR3 length: 14 amino acids. With 0 bases removed from V and 0 bases from J, the gap between germline ends came to 6 bases. DNA of the CDR3: TGCGCCAGCAGCTTGGGAAGCCTGAACACTGAAGCTTTCTTT. It codes for CASSLGSLNTEAFF.

This clonotype was recorded at least ten times. The V gene is TRBV7-2, the J gene TRBJ2-5; 11 nucleotides agree with TRBD2. Germline CDR1 reads SGHTA; CDR2 reads FQGNSA. V gave up 5 bases and J gave up 5 bases; unmatched junction bases: 4. This CDR3 is built from 14 residues. DNA of the CDR3: TGTGCCAGCAGCCCTAGCGGGGGGAGGGAGACCCAGTACTTC. This gives the protein CASSPSGGRETQYF.

Ten or more counts support this clonotype. Written as DNA, the CDR3 is TGCGCCAGCAGCTTGGAACTAGGCTGGGAGACCCAGTACTTC. Translating gives CASSLELGWETQYF. The V call is TRBV5-1, the J call TRBJ2-5; the D gene is possibly TRBD2 (5 bases). Deletions cut 0 bases from V and 5 bases from J, with 11 bases between. In germline, CDR1 is SGHRS, CDR2 YFSETQ. This CDR3 comprises 14 residues.

This clonotype was observed at least ten times. The chain carries TRBV20-1 and TRBJ1-1; 10 bases map to TRBD1. V trimming: 5 bases; J trimming: 1 base; junction bases outside the gene matches: 4. The CDR3 extends over 14 amino acids. Germline V lookup: CDR1 DFQATT, CDR2 SNEGSKA (reference sequence). In DNA, the CDR3 is TGCAGTGCTCAAGACAGGGGGCCGAACACTGAAGCTTTCTTT. This codes for CSAQDRGPNTEAFF.

This clonotype was seen many times. This chain uses TRBV5-1 with TRBJ1-1, with a possible D match to TRBD1 (5 bases). This CDR3 is built from 17 residues. The V and J ends lost 3 bases and 6 bases respectively, with 24 bases between them. CDR1 SGHRS and CDR2 YFSETQ come from the germline V gene. The CDR3 spells CASSSAGAGKLFAEAFF. For the CDR3, the DNA is TGCGCCAGCAGCTCAGCCGGGGCAGGGAAGTTATTCGCTGAAGCTTTCTTT.

The sample holds many counts of this clonotype. The gene calls are TRBV15 and TRBJ2-7; 10 bases are shared with TRBD2. Germline V lookup: CDR1 LNHNV, CDR2 YYDKDF (reference sequence). V lost 3 bases, J lost 4 bases, and 9 bases stayed unmatched. The CDR3 is 16 amino acids. The CDR3 DNA reads as TGTGCCACCAGCAGTCACAGCGGGAGGGACGCGTACGAGCAGTACTTC. Protein: CATSSHSGRDAYEQYF.

The chain joins TRBV7-2 to TRBJ2-1, with D possibly being TRBD2 (5 bases). Trimming removed 1 base at V and 8 bases at J, with 6 bases between. Germline-derived CDR1 and CDR2 are SGHTA and FQGNSA. The CDR3 loop spans 12 amino acids. CDR3 in amino acids: CASSLGGHEQFF. The CDR3, as DNA: TGTGCCAGCAGCTTAGGAGGGCATGAGCAGTTCTTC. Supplemented by reference TRBV7-2 and TRBJ2-1, the full variable domain reads GAGVSQSPSNKVTEKGKDVELRCDPISGHTALYWYRQSLGQGLEFLIYFQGNSAPDKSGLPSDRFSAERTGGSVSTLTIQRTQQEDSAVYLCASSLGGHEQFFGPGTRLTVL.

At least ten counts were recorded for this clonotype. CDR3 loop: CASSHRSNYEQYF. As DNA, the CDR3 is TGTGCCAGCAGCCACAGGTCTAACTACGAGCAGTACTTC. The chain employs TRBV7-9 and TRBJ2-7, with D possibly matching TRBD1 (5 bases). The V and J ends lost 5 bases and 3 bases respectively, with 11 bases between them. CDR1 and CDR2 from the germline V gene are SEHNR and FQNEAQ (reference sequence). This CDR3 is 13 amino acids long.

This clonotype was seen ten or more times. The V call is TRBV15, the J call TRBJ1-3; perhaps TRBD1 as D (5 bases). CDR3 length equals 18 residues. From germline, CDR1 is LNHNV and CDR2 YYDKDF (reference sequence). Trimming removed 1 base at V and 0 bases at J, with 16 bases between. The CDR3 loop reads CATSRGWTRASSGNTIYF. In DNA, the CDR3 is TGTGCCACCAGCAGAGGCTGGACCAGGGCCTCCTCTGGAAACACCATATATTTT.

This clonotype was seen many times. This chain links TRBV12-3 or TRBV12-4 with TRBJ2-6; the D is unclear. The CDR3 is made up of 15 amino acids. Trimming stripped 3 bases from V and 0 bases from J, with 6 bases between. CDR3: CASSFDVSGANVLTF. The DNA for the CDR3 is TGTGCCAGCAGTTTCGATGTCTCTGGGGCCAACGTCCTGACTTTC.

This clonotype has a count of ten or more. The rearrangement links TRBV20-1 to TRBJ2-3, with 7 bases that match TRBD2. Germline V lookup: CDR1 DFQATT, CDR2 SNEGSKA (reference sequence). The CDR3 runs 15 residues. With V trimmed by 5 bases and J by 5 bases, 13 bases remained unmatched. The CDR3 coding sequence is TGCAGTGCTCACCCGAAAGCGCGGGGGATAGATACGCAGTATTTT. Protein product: CSAHPKARGIDTQYF.

This clonotype was observed at least ten times. This chain connects TRBV2 to TRBJ2-1; TRBD1 matches 11 bases. Germline values: CDR1 SNHLY, CDR2 FYNNEI. This CDR3 spans 14 amino acids. V shed 8 bases, J shed 9 bases, and the junction held 9 bases outside the gene matches. Here the CDR3 reads CASFGQGAVGEQFF. For the CDR3, the DNA is TGTGCCAGCTTCGGACAGGGGGCCGTTGGTGAGCAGTTCTTC.

At least ten counts were recorded for this clonotype. The chain carries TRBV7-2 and TRBJ2-2; 14 nucleotides agree with TRBD2. Germline V gene sequence: CDR1 SGHTA, CDR2 FQGNSA. The length of the CDR3 is 16 residues. V was clipped by 3 bases and J by 9 bases; unmatched bases: 6. CDR3 bases: TGTGCCAGCAGCTTGACTAGCGGGGGGGTTGCGCGGGAGCTGTTTTTT. It specifies CASSLTSGGVARELFF. The whole variable domain, remainder taken from reference TRBV7-2 and TRBJ2-2, is GAGVSQSPSNKVTEKGKDVELRCDPISGHTALYWYRQSLGQGLEFLIYFQGNSAPDKSGLPSDRFSAERTGGSVSTLTIQRTQQEDSAVYLCASSLTSGGVARELFFGEGSRLTVL.

This clonotype was detected many times. This rearrangement joins TRBV27 to TRBJ1-4; 7 bases line up with TRBD1. This CDR3 has 16 residues. CDR1 is MNHEY and CDR2 is SMNVEV in the germline V gene (reference sequence). The J segment lost 7 bases and the V segment lost 1 base, leaving 9 bases of the junction unmatched. CDR3 in amino acids: CASSLFPRGMGEKLFF. The CDR3 region has the DNA TGTGCCAGCAGTTTATTCCCCAGGGGGATGGGTGAAAAACTGTTTTTT.

This clonotype appeared many times. V gene TRBV5-1 combines with J gene TRBJ2-1; 9 nucleotides line up with TRBD1. Losses at the gene ends were 1 base for V and 6 bases for J; bases not matched to a gene: 20. CDR3 size: 20 residues. CDR1 is SGHRS, CDR2 YFSETQ, per germline. Here the CDR3 reads CASSLSGQGAMRPHLNEQFF. The CDR3 nucleotides are TGCGCCAGCAGCTTGTCGGGACAGGGAGCTATGCGGCCACACCTCAATGAGCAGTTCTTC.